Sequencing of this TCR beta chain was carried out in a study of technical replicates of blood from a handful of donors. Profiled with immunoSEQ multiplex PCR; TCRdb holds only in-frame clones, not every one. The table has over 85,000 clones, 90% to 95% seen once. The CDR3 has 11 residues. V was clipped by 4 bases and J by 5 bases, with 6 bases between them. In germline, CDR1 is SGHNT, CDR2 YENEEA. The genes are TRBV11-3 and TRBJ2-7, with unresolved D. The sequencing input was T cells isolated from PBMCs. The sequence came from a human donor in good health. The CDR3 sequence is CASSSSDEQYF. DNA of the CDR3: TGTGCCAGCAGCTCGAGTGACGAGCAGTACTTC.